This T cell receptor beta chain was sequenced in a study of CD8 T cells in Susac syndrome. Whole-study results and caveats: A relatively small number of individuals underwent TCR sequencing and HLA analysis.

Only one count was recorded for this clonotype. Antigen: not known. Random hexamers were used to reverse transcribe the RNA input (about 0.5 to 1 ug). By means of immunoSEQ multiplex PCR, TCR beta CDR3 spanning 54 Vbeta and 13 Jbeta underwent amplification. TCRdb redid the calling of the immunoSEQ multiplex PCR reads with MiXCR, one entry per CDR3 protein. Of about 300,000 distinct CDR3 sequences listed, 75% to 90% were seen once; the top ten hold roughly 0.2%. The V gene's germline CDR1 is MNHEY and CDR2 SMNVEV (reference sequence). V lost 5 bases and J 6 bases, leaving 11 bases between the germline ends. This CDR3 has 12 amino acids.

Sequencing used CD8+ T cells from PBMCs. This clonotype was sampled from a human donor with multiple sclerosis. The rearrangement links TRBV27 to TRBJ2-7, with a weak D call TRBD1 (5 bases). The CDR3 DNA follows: TGTGCCAGCAGTGGGGCATGGGGCGAGCAGTACTTC. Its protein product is CASSGAWGEQYF.